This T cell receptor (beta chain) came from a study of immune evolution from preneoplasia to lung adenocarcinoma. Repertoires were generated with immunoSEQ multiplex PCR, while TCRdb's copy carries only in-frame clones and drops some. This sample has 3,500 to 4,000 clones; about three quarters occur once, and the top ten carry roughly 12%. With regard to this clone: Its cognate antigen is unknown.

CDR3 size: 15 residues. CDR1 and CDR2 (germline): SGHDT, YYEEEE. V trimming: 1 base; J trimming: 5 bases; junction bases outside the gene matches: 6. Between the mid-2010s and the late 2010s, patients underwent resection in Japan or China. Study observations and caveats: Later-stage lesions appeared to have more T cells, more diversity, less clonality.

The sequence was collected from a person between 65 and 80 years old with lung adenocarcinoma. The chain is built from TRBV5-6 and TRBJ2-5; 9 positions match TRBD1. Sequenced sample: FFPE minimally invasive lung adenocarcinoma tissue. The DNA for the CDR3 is TGTGCCAGCAGCTTGCTGGGGACAGGGATCGAGACCCAGTACTTC. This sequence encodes CASSLLGTGIETQYF.